Below, one T cell receptor beta chain is given with its context. This entry is derived from a study of blood T cell repertoires in COVID-19. V was pared by 6 bases and J by 6 bases, with 4 bases of the junction left unmatched. Germline V CDR1 and CDR2: MNHEY, SMNVEV (reference sequence). The CDR3 is 14 residues long. Using immunoSEQ multiplex PCR, the repertoire was profiled, and TCRdb retains in-frame clones only, with some absent. The data show about 190,000 clones, around 89% seen once. Sequencing was done on a sample of peripheral blood. The clonotype was recovered from a man aged 45-65 years with acute or convalescent COVID-19. The chain is built from TRBV27 and TRBJ2-3; 12 nucleotides agree with TRBD1. CDR3 loop: CASSPGTGGDTQYF. The CDR3 bases are TGTGCCAGCAGCCCCGGGACAGGGGGCGATACGCAGTATTTT.